Listed here are 10 T cell receptor beta chains from one sample, sequenced in a study of T cell responses to AZD1222 COVID-19 vaccine. Clones were sequenced by immunoSEQ multiplex PCR, and TCRdb holds only the in-frame ones, with some missing. This table holds roughly 150,000 clones, over 90% found once. Here the sequenced sample was peripheral blood, taken 28 days after the second AZD1222 dose. These receptors all come from an adult who received the AZD1222 COVID-19 vaccine.

This chain joins TRBV19 and TRBJ2-7, with D uncertain. Trimming pared 5 bases from V and 0 bases from J, leaving 17 bases between. This CDR3 is built from 16 residues. Germline V gene data show CDR1 as LNHDA and CDR2 as SQIVND (reference sequence). In DNA form, the CDR3 reads TGTGCCAGTAGTCCTACGGAGACTCGGAGCTCCTACGAGCAGTACTTC. Amino acid sequence: CASSPTETRSSYEQYF. Full variable domain (rest looked up from reference TRBV19 and TRBJ2-7): DGGITQSPKYLFRKEGQNVTLSCEQNLNHDAMYWYRQDPGQGLRLIYYSQIVNDFQKGDIAEGYSVSREKKESFPLTVTSAQKNPTAFYLCASSPTETRSSYEQYFGPGTRLTVT.

The gene calls are TRBV14 and TRBJ1-2, with D unclear. The germline CDR1 and CDR2 sequences are SGHDN and FVKESK. The CDR3 runs to 13 residues. With 5 bases removed from V and 2 bases from J, the gap between germline ends came to 9 bases. This CDR3 is CASSEGRNYGYTF. Written as DNA, the CDR3 is TGTGCCAGCAGCGAAGGACGGAACTATGGCTACACCTTC.

The CDR3, as DNA: TGTGCCAGCAACCGGGGGAACACCGGGGAGCTGTTTTTT. Translating gives CASNRGNTGELFF. The V gene is TRBV12-3 or TRBV12-4, the J gene TRBJ2-2; D is perhaps TRBD2 (5 bases). CDR3 size: 13 residues. V gave up 7 bases and J gave up 1 base, with 7 bases separating them.

The chain employs TRBV4-1 and TRBJ2-7; TRBD2 matches at 8 bases. The germline CDR1 and CDR2 sequences are MGHRA and YSYEKL. This CDR3 region has 15 residues. The trim removed 2 bases at V and 3 bases at J, leaving 6 bases unmatched. This CDR3 reads CASSQIPGLGYEQYF. In DNA form, the CDR3 reads TGCGCCAGCAGCCAAATACCGGGACTAGGCTACGAGCAGTACTTC.

This chain joins TRBV6-5 and TRBJ2-5; D gene unclear. V gave up 2 bases and J gave up 7 bases, with 11 bases separating them. This CDR3 has 13 residues. CDR1 and CDR2 (germline): MNHEY, SVGAGI. The DNA for the CDR3 is TGTGCCAGCAGTTACGAAGCCGGTCGGACCCAGTACTTC. Translating it yields CASSYEAGRTQYF.

This chain uses TRBV7-2 with TRBJ2-1; D call uncertain. Trimming left V 1 base short and J 2 bases short, with 9 bases between. This CDR3 is 15 amino acids long. Germline loops: CDR1 SGHTA, CDR2 FQGNSA. The CDR3 DNA is TGTGCCAGCAGCTTAGGCCATTTCACCTACAATGAGCAGTTCTTC. Amino acid sequence: CASSLGHFTYNEQFF.

The chain recombines TRBV14 with TRBJ1-2; no reliable D call. This CDR3 has 11 amino acids. CDR1 and CDR2 from the germline V gene are SGHDN and FVKESK. V dropped 1 base and J dropped 9 bases, with 6 bases sitting between them. The CDR3 here is CASSQGRSYTF. In DNA form, the CDR3 reads TGTGCCAGCAGCCAAGGAAGAAGCTACACCTTC.

The chain employs TRBV5-1 and TRBJ1-4; 7 bases align to TRBD1. Germline V gives CDR1 SGHRS, CDR2 YFSETQ. This CDR3 contains 14 residues. The junction had 10 bases not matched to a gene; V was cut back by 6 bases and J by 8 bases. The CDR3 here is CASTTGTEGEKLFF. CDR3 DNA: TGCGCCAGCACAACCGGGACAGAAGGGGAAAAACTGTTTTTT.

The gene calls are TRBV3-1 (or the pseudogene TRBV3-2) and TRBJ2-1, with D tentatively TRBD1 or TRBD2 (5 bases each). Germline CDR1 reads LGHDT; CDR2 reads YNNKEL (reference sequence). The CDR3 extends over 14 amino acids. Trimming pared 5 bases from V and 4 bases from J, leaving 12 bases between. CDR3 protein: CASSSPGRYNEQFF. The CDR3 region has the DNA TGTGCCAGCAGCTCCCCGGGACGGTACAATGAGCAGTTCTTC.

This chain uses TRBV19 with TRBJ2-1, with 13 bases that match TRBD2. CDR1 and CDR2 from the germline V gene are LNHDA and SQIVND (reference sequence). The CDR3 consists of 15 residues. With 6 bases clipped from V and 6 bases from J, the junction kept 5 bases outside the gene matches. The CDR3 here is CASSVLAGGANEQFF. The DNA of the CDR3 is TGTGCCAGTAGCGTACTAGCGGGGGGGGCCAATGAGCAGTTCTTC.